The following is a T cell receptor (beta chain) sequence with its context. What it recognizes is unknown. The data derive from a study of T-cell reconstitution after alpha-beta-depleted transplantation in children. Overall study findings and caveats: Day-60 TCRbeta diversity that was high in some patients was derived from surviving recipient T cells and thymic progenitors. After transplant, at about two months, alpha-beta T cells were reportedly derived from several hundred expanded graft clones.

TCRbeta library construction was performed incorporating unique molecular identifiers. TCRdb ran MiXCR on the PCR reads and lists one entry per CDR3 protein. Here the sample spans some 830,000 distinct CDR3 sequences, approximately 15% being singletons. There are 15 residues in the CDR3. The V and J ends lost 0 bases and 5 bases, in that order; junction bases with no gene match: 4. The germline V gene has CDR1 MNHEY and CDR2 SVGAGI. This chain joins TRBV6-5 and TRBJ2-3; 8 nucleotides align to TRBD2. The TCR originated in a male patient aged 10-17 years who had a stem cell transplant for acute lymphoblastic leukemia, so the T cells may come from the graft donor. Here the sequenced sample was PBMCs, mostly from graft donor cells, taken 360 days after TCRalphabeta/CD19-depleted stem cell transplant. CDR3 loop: CASSYSVLAVDTQYF. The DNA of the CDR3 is TGTGCCAGCAGTTACTCGGTACTAGCGGTAGATACGCAGTATTTT.